This entry lists 26 T cell receptor beta chains sequenced from one sample in a study of T cell clonotyping in hematopoietic cell transplantation. Assay: immunoSEQ multiplex PCR; the TCRdb copy retains only in-frame clones and omits some. The table records 10,000 or so clones, roughly nine tenths of them present only once. Here the sequenced sample was PBMCs, taken 180 days after allogeneic stem cell transplant. The receptors derive from a human patient who had an allogeneic stem cell transplant, so the T cells may come from the graft donor. The donor label of this sample is uncertain. Some clones in this sample may be carry-over from other donors' samples.

The chain carries TRBV11-3 and TRBJ1-1; perhaps TRBD1 as D (6 bases). The germline CDR1 and CDR2 sequences are SGHNT and YENEEA. The CDR3 contains 13 residues. V shed 7 bases and J shed 4 bases, with 13 bases lying between them. The CDR3 bases are TGTGCCAGCAATACACAGGGCGGCACTGAAGCTTTCTTT. Translation gives CASNTQGGTEAFF.

By share, this clone counts as medium-sized (0.01 to 0.1%). The chain is built from TRBV11-2 and TRBJ1-6; D is undetermined. The V end lost 5 bases, the J end lost 6 bases, and 17 bases lay between the germline ends. Germline V gene lookup returns CDR1 SGHAT and CDR2 FQNNGV. This CDR3 region has 16 residues. The DNA for the CDR3 is TGTGCCAGCAGCCGAAAATTCAGCGATCTTAATTCACCCCTCCACTTT. Translated, it gives CASSRKFSDLNSPLHF.

The rearrangement uses TRBV6-6 and TRBJ2-2; the D gene could be TRBD1 or TRBD2 (5 bases each). The CDR3 is 14 amino acids. The V end was cut by 5 bases, the J end by 7 bases, with 14 bases between. Germline CDR1 MNHNY, CDR2 SVGAGI (reference sequence). The CDR3 nucleotides are TGTGCCAGCAGTGAGCTCCGGGGCTTCGGGGAGCTGTTTTTT. Translating it yields CASSELRGFGELFF.

This chain joins TRBV29-1 and TRBJ1-1, with a weak D call TRBD1 (5 bases). Germline CDR1 reads SQVTM; CDR2 reads ANQGSEA. Trimming took 3 bases from V and 1 from J, leaving 9 bases between them. The CDR3 is 13 amino acids. The CDR3 sequence: CSVDTQGNTEAFF. CDR3 bases: TGCAGCGTTGACACCCAGGGGAACACTGAAGCTTTCTTT.

This chain uses TRBV29-1 with TRBJ2-2; no firm D call. This CDR3 has 15 amino acids. Germline V gene lookup returns CDR1 SQVTM and CDR2 ANQGSEA. With 5 bases removed from V and 5 bases from J, the gap between germline ends came to 18 bases. As DNA, the CDR3 is TGCAGCGTTCCCAGGTTCCAGCAAGTTACCGGGGAGCTGTTTTTT. Its protein product is CSVPRFQQVTGELFF.

V gene TRBV13 combines with J gene TRBJ2-7, with D hard to call. The CDR3 consists of 14 residues. CDR1 and CDR2 (germline): PRHDT, FYEKMQ (reference sequence). Trimming removed 2 bases from V and 3 bases from J, with 11 bases in between. DNA for the CDR3: TGTGCCAGCAGCTTACTGGGAATGGACTACGAGCAGTACTTC. Translating gives CASSLLGMDYEQYF.

This clone has a handful of counts. The chain links TRBV7-2 to TRBJ2-7; D ambiguous. Germline V gives CDR1 SGHTA, CDR2 FQGNSA. The ends were cut back, 4 bases at V and 4 bases at J, with 11 bases in the middle. This CDR3 is 13 amino acids long. The CDR3 loop reads CASSSALGYEQYF. The CDR3 DNA reads TGTGCCAGCAGCTCAGCTTTAGGGTACGAGCAGTACTTC.

The V and J genes are TRBV6-4 and TRBJ2-2; the match to TRBD1 covers 8 bases. Looked up from germline, CDR1 is MRHNA and CDR2 is SNTAGT. Losses at the gene ends were 2 bases for V and 4 bases for J; bases not matched to a gene: 9. The CDR3 is made up of 17 amino acids. The CDR3: CASSDPGQGSATGELFF. In DNA, the CDR3 is TGTGCCAGCAGTGACCCCGGACAGGGAAGCGCCACCGGGGAGCTGTTTTTT.

The chain couples TRBV30 to TRBJ2-7, with D maybe TRBD1 (6 bases). Trimming took off 4 bases at V and 5 bases at J, with 12 bases between the two ends. The CDR3 covers 12 residues. Germline assignment: CDR1 GTSNPN and CDR2 SVGIG (reference sequence). The CDR3 sequence is CAWTGVSDEQYF. The CDR3 bases are TGTGCCTGGACAGGGGTGAGCGACGAGCAGTACTTC.

This chain joins TRBV2 and TRBJ2-2; D call uncertain. Germline V gives CDR1 SNHLY, CDR2 FYNNEI. The CDR3 spans 11 residues. Trimming removed 5 bases from V and 6 bases from J, with 4 bases in between. CDR3 region: CASSYAGELFF. The DNA for the CDR3 is TGTGCCAGCAGTTATGCCGGGGAGCTGTTTTTT.

Only one count was recorded for this clone. This chain uses TRBV4-1 with TRBJ2-7; 10 nucleotides match TRBD1. Germline V gene lookup returns CDR1 MGHRA and CDR2 YSYEKL. J gave up 2 bases and V 1 base, and 8 bases lay outside the gene matches. The CDR3 covers 17 residues. DNA of the CDR3: TGCGCCAGCAGCCAAGGACAGGGGGCATTAATCCCCTACGAGCAGTACTTC. Protein product: CASSQGQGALIPYEQYF.

The chain links TRBV4-1 to TRBJ1-5; 9 nucleotides match TRBD1. The CDR3 is 16 residues long. Germline V CDR1 and CDR2: MGHRA, YSYEKL. The trim removed 3 bases at V and 2 bases at J, leaving 5 bases unmatched. The CDR3 region has the DNA TGCGCCAGCAGCCAGCAGGACAGGGGAGGCAATCAGCCCCAGCATTTT. Translation: CASSQQDRGGNQPQHF.

CDR3 sequence reads: CASSYSTWGADTEAFF. The DNA of the CDR3 is TGTGCCAGCAGTTACTCGACGTGGGGCGCGGACACTGAAGCTTTCTTT. The chain uses TRBV6-5 and TRBJ1-1; maybe TRBD1 (5 bases). Looked up from germline, CDR1 is MNHEY and CDR2 is SVGAGI. The CDR3 covers 16 residues. Trimming took off 0 bases at V and 3 bases at J, with 14 bases between the two ends.

In nucleotides, the CDR3 is TGTGCCAGCAGCCCCCCGGGGCAAGAGACCCAGTACTTC. This gives the protein CASSPPGQETQYF. The chain is built from TRBV7-2 and TRBJ2-5, with TRBD2 as a possible D gene (5 bases). V lost 5 bases and J 2 bases, leaving 9 bases between the germline ends. This CDR3 spans 13 amino acids. The germline V gene has CDR1 SGHTA and CDR2 FQGNSA. Complete variable domain (other parts from reference TRBV7-2 and TRBJ2-5): GAGVSQSPSNKVTEKGKDVELRCDPISGHTALYWYRQSLGQGLEFLIYFQGNSAPDKSGLPSDRFSAERTGGSVSTLTIQRTQQEDSAVYLCASSPPGQETQYFGPGTRLLVL.

The chain joins TRBV6-5 to TRBJ1-1, with 10 bases lining up with TRBD1. After removal of 4 bases from V and 3 bases from J, the junction contained 2 bases not matched to a gene. This CDR3 contains 14 residues. Looked up from germline, CDR1 is MNHEY and CDR2 is SVGAGI. The DNA for the CDR3 is TGTGCCAGCAGTTCGGACAGGGGGTACACTGAAGCTTTCTTT. It is translated as CASSSDRGYTEAFF.

The rearrangement uses TRBV7-2 and TRBJ2-3; 7 bases align to TRBD1. The CDR3 extends over 14 amino acids. J lost 1 base, V lost 3 bases, and 1 base had no gene match. Germline loops: CDR1 SGHTA, CDR2 FQGNSA. The CDR3 nucleotides read TGTGCCAGCAGCTTCGACAGGGGCACAGATACGCAGTATTTT. Translation: CASSFDRGTDTQYF.

The chain recombines TRBV6-1 with TRBJ1-1; no clear D. Trimming took off 4 bases at V and 2 bases at J, with 8 bases between the two ends. This CDR3 comprises 13 residues. CDR1 MNHNS and CDR2 SASEGT come from the germline V gene. The CDR3 loop reads CASSGRLNTEAFF. The CDR3 DNA follows: TGTGCCAGCAGTGGGAGATTAAACACTGAAGCTTTCTTT.

This chain links TRBV4-3 with TRBJ2-7; 8 bases align to TRBD1. CDR3 length equals 15 residues. The V segment lost 4 bases and the J segment 4 bases; nucleotides outside the gene matches: 9. Germline-derived CDR1 and CDR2 are LGHNA and YSLEER. In DNA form, the CDR3 reads TGCGCCAGCAGCCTCACCGTCAGGGGGCGTTACGAGCAGTACTTC. Translated, it gives CASSLTVRGRYEQYF.

V and J are TRBV4-1 and TRBJ2-1; a possible D gene is TRBD2 (6 bases). V lost 3 bases and J 3 bases, leaving 9 bases between the germline ends. The CDR3 consists of 14 residues. Germline CDR1 is MGHRA and CDR2 is YSYEKL. The CDR3 DNA reads as TGCGCCAGCAGCCAGGGGACTCTCTACAATGAGCAGTTCTTC. Protein sequence: CASSQGTLYNEQFF.

The V gene is TRBV2, the J gene TRBJ1-2; D not certain. V was clipped by 4 bases and J by 6 bases, with 9 bases between them. Germline lookup yields CDR1 SNHLY and CDR2 FYNNEI. This CDR3 is 12 amino acids long. The CDR3 protein is CASSVAAHGYTF. The CDR3 DNA sequence: TGTGCCAGCAGTGTGGCAGCTCATGGCTACACCTTC.

The chain couples TRBV28 to TRBJ1-4, with 7 bases aligning to TRBD1. V trimming: 5 bases; J trimming: 4 bases; junction bases outside the gene matches: 4. Germline CDR1 and CDR2: MDHEN and SYDVKM. CDR3 length: 14 residues. CDR3 sequence: CASSPGQLNEKLFF. The DNA of the CDR3 is TGTGCCAGCAGTCCGGGACAGCTTAATGAAAAACTGTTTTTT.

This clone was detected only once. The chain recombines TRBV7-2 with TRBJ2-3; 7 positions agree with TRBD1. V shed 5 bases, J shed 4 bases, and the junction held 12 bases outside the gene matches. The CDR3 is 16 residues long. Germline CDR1 SGHTA, CDR2 FQGNSA. This CDR3 is CASSTRTGRESDTQYF. The CDR3 nucleotides are TGTGCCAGCAGCACCAGGACAGGTAGAGAATCAGATACGCAGTATTTT.

This rearrangement joins TRBV13 to TRBJ2-3, with TRBD1 matching over 10 bases. CDR1 is PRHDT and CDR2 is FYEKMQ in the germline V gene (reference sequence). The CDR3 contains 17 residues. V trimming: 0 bases; J trimming: 4 bases; junction bases outside the gene matches: 7. CDR3 sequence reads: CASSLGGPGQGPDTQYF. Written as DNA, the CDR3 is TGTGCCAGCAGCTTAGGGGGTCCGGGACAGGGGCCAGATACGCAGTATTTT.

The chain combines TRBV5-1 with TRBJ2-7, with 9 bases matching TRBD1. The germline CDR1 and CDR2 sequences are SGHRS and YFSETQ. V lost 4 bases to trimming and J lost 7 bases; unmatched junction nucleotides: 9. The CDR3 consists of 14 residues. The CDR3 protein is CASSPRDRAGEQYF. DNA for the CDR3: TGCGCCAGCAGCCCCCGGGACAGGGCTGGGGAGCAGTACTTC.

The table lists this clone with a few counts. This chain uses TRBV5-4 with TRBJ2-2; maybe TRBD1 (6 bases). Per the germline V gene, CDR1 is SGHNT and CDR2 is YYREEE (reference sequence). This CDR3 is 15 amino acids long. V was trimmed by 3 bases and J by 7 bases, leaving 16 bases between them. The CDR3 region is CASSYRTDHSGELFF. CDR3 coding DNA: TGTGCCAGCAGCTATCGGACAGACCACAGCGGGGAGCTGTTTTTT.

V and J are TRBV7-9 and TRBJ1-5, with D possibly being TRBD1 (5 bases). CDR1 and CDR2 from the germline V gene are SEHNR and FQNEAQ (reference sequence). This CDR3 is 13 amino acids long. V lost 1 base and J 6 bases, leaving 7 bases between the germline ends. The CDR3 reads CASSLGGSQPQHF. DNA for the CDR3: TGTGCCAGCAGCTTAGGGGGCTCTCAGCCCCAGCATTTT. Full variable domain (rest looked up from reference TRBV7-9 and TRBJ1-5): DTGVSQNPRHKITKRGQNVTFRCDPISEHNRLYWYRQTLGQGPEFLTYFQNEAQLEKSRLLSDRFSAERPKGSFSTLEIQRTEQGDSAMYLCASSLGGSQPQHFGDGTRLSIL.